The source of this T cell receptor beta chain is a study of CD8 T cells in ankylosing spondylitis. Study-level points and caveats: Disease-linked clones displayed a CD8+ phenotype and appeared relatively rarely in peripheral blood. A subset of motif variants has previously been described in the synovial fluid and blood of reactive arthritis.

This clonotype was found many times. What it binds is unknown. 5'-RACE, quantitative and with molecular barcodes, yielded the TCR beta libraries. TCRdb itself ran the 5' RACE reads through MiXCR, one entry per CDR3 protein. This sample yields under 300,000 distinct CDR3 sequences, of which about 11% are seen a single time; approximately 2.5% belongs to the top ten. This CDR3 has 14 amino acids. Deletions cut 7 bases from V and 6 bases from J, with 18 bases between. The rearrangement joins TRBV12-3 or TRBV12-4 to TRBJ1-1, with D perhaps TRBD1 (5 bases). The TCR was taken from a male donor with ankylosing spondylitis or in good health (not recorded which). The sequencing sample was made of blood, either unsorted or a sorted T cell fraction (not recorded which). CDR3 coding DNA: TGTGCCAGCAAAAAGCCCGGGGCCCCCTCTGAAGCTTTCTTT. It translates to CASKKPGAPSEAFF.